This T cell receptor (beta chain) was captured by sequencing in a study of blood T cells in healthy people across ages. Study as a whole: About one barcoded TCR beta cDNA was captured per two T cells. Findings of the study overall: Long-lived donors carried more naive CD4+ cells and greater diversity than aged donors.

This clonotype has a handful of counts. Its specificity is not known. Primed by a sample-barcoded 5' primer and a J-beta primer mix, a second PCR proceeded for roughly 6 to 12 cycles. TCRdb recomputed calls from the 5' RACE reads with MiXCR, one row per CDR3 protein. This table holds around 1.5 million distinct CDR3 sequences, around two fifths found once. Sequencing was done on a sample of blood. This sequence was found in a woman aged 18-35 years in good health.

CDR3 residues: CASSLGPQMGNEQFF. CDR3 nucleotides: TGCGCCAGCAGCTTGGGACCCCAGATGGGCAATGAGCAGTTCTTC. V is TRBV5-1 and J is TRBJ2-1; D is ambiguous. The CDR3 runs to 15 residues. Trimming took off 0 bases at V and 6 bases at J, with 13 bases between the two ends. CDR1 and CDR2 from the germline V gene are SGHRS and YFSETQ. The full variable domain, its missing parts supplied by reference TRBV5-1 and TRBJ2-1, is KAGVTQTPRYLIKTRGQQVTLSCSPISGHRSVSWYQQTPGQGLQFLFEYFSETQRNKGNFPGRFSGRQFSNSRSEMNVSTLELGDSALYLCASSLGPQMGNEQFFGPGTRLTVL.